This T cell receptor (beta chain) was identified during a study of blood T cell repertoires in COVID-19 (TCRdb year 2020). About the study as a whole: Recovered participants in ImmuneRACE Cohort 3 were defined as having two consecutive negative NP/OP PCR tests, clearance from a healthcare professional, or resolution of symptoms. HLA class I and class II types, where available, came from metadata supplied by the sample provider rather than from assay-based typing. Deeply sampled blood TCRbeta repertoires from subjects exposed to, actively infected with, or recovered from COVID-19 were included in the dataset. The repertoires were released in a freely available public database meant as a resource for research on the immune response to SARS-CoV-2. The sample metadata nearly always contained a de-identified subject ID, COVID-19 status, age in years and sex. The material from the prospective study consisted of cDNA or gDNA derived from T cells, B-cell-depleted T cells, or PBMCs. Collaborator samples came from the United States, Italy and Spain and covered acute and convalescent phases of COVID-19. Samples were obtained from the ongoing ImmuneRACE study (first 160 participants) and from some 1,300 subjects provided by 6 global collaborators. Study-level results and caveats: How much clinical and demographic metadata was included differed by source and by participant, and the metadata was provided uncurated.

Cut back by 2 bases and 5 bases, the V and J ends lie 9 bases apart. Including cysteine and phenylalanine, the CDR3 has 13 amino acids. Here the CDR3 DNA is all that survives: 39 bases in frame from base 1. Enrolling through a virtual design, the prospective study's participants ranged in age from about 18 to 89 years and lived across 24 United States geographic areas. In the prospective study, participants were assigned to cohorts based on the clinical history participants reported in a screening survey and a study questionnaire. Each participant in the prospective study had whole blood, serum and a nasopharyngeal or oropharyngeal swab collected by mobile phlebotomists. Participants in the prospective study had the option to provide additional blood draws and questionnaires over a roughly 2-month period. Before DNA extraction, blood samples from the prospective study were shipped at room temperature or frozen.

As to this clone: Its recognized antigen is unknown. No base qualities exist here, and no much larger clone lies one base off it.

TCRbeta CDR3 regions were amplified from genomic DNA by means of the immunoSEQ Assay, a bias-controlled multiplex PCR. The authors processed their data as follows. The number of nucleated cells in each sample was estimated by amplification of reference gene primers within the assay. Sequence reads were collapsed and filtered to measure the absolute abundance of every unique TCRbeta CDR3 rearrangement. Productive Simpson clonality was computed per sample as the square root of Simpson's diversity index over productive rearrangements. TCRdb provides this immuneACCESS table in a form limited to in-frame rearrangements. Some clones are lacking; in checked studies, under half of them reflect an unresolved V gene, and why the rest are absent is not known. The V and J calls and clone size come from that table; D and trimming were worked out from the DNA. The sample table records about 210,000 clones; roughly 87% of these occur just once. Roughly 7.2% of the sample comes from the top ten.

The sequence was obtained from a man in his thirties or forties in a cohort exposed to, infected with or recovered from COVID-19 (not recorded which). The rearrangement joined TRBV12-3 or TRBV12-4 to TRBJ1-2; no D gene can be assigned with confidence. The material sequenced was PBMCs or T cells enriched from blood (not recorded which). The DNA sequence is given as TGTGCCAGCAGTTTAACGGAGGATTATGGCTACACCTTC. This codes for CASSLTEDYGYTF.